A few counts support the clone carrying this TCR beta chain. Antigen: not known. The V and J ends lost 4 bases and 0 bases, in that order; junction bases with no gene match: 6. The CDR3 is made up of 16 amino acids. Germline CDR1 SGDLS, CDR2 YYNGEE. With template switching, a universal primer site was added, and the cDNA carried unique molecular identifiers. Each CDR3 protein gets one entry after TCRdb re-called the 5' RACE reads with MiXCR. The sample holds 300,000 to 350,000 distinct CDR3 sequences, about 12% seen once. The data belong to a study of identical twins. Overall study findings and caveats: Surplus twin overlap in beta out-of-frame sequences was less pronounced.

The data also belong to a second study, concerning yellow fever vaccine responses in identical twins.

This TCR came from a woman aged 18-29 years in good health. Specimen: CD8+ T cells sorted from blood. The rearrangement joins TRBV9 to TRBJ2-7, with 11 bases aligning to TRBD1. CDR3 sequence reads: CASSTGQGANSYEQYF. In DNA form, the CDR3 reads TGTGCCAGCAGCACAGGACAGGGGGCTAACTCCTACGAGCAGTACTTC.